The entry below describes one TCR beta chain. Its antigen is unknown. Base quality data are lacking; no much larger clone is found one base away. The time point label, as the study defines it: patch test 1, 2 weeks after DPC sensitization. In the paper's terms, the treatment or condition label means: therapeutic diphenylcyclopropenone sensitization with weekly scalp DPC. Blood at each patch-test visit was drawn before the patch test was applied. Patients were eligible if aged 18 to 70, diagnosed with alopecia and judged suitable for DPC therapy, and pregnant patients were excluded. Unfractionated whole blood was collected in Tempus Blood RNA tubes, and total RNA was extracted from that blood. Measured from the cysteine to the phenylalanine, the CDR3 is 15 residues long. Only the CDR3 region is kept as DNA, spanning 45 bases read in frame from base 1. The germline V gene supplies CDR1 MGHDK and CDR2 SYGVNS. Between the V and J ends, shortened by 0 bases and 1 base respectively, the junction contains 6 bases.

This entry comes from a study of human T cells and chemical hapten exposure (dated by TCRdb to 2020 to 2022). For the study in its entirety: For sensitization, 2% DPC in acetone was applied to an approximately 2 cm by approximately 2 cm area of upper inner arm skin. Patients additionally received weekly therapeutic DPC doses to the scalp throughout the approximately 25-week study period. Patch tests used Finn chambers with 0.01% DPC on the upper back, scored after 6 days by International Contact Dermatitis Research Group standards. The patient cohort, mostly female, included alopecia areata with under or over 50% scalp involvement, alopecia totalis and alopecia universalis. Libraries were pooled for sequencing, and variation in per-sample TCR yields was attributed mainly to small differences in library volumes within the pool. In alopecia patients, the study followed how the peripheral blood TCR repertoire changed in vivo over primary and secondary sensitization to diphenylcyclopropenone (DPC), a hapten. Blood was sampled from patients pre-sensitization (week 0) and at 2, 6 and about 24 weeks after DPC sensitization. Blood for TCR sequencing was provided by twenty-nine alopecia patients at one to four time points (pre-sensitization, 2, 6 and 24 weeks). General conclusions and limits of the study: The number of TCRs above 1 in 1000 frequency did not change with DPC sensitization; there was no evidence of global repertoire structure alterations. Because all patients had alopecia, a presumed autoimmune disease, the immune response of the patients might differ from that of healthy individuals. The number of PT1 expanded TCRs positively correlated with patch test score, significant at thresholds 8, 16 and 32 but not 4. Repeated subsampling changed both the strength of the expansion versus patch-test correlation and the threshold at which the correlation became significant. Significantly more large CDR3 similarity clusters were formed by expanded TCRs than by pre-sensitization or healthy control sets, consistent with antigen-driven responses.

Library preparation was by RACE. The sequencing machine was a NextSeq 500. During library preparation, unique molecular identifiers were attached to individual cDNA molecules so that TCRs could be counted quantitatively and reproducibly. For every blood RNA sample, sequencing covered both the TCR alpha and TCR beta chains. In the source study's methods: Samples had a median of around 92,000 TCRs, with a range from roughly 23,224 to 700,000. The Decombinator software suite was used to annotate V, J and CDR3 in the TCR reads. To make PS versus PT1 abundance plots, every sample was subsampled to the same number of TCRs (28,000). TCRs were defined as expanded if absent before sensitization and observed at least eight times at the 2-week time point. TCRdb ran its own pipeline on the public reads, namely fastp trimming at Q25 and MiXCR clone calling, and kept in-frame beta chains. Rows merge per CDR3 protein into single entries with the most common DNA and genes. TCRdb, not the authors, supplied the V and J calls. The sample table contains fewer than 500,000 distinct CDR3 sequences; only one count was recorded for approximately 4.4% of them. Roughly 2.4% of the sample comes from the top ten.

The chain is made from TRBV25-1 and TRBJ1-4, with no confident D gene call. This clonotype was obtained from a woman between 50 and 59 years old with alopecia areata. Some clones in this sample may be carry-over from other donors' samples. The material sequenced was whole blood, taken in connection with sensitization to the hapten diphenylcyclopropenone (DPC). The sequenced DNA is TGTGCCAGCAGTGAATACGCAGGAACTAATGAAAAACTGTTTTTT. This sequence encodes CASSEYAGTNEKLFF.